This record concerns one T cell receptor (beta chain) sequence. The data belong to a study of cytomegalovirus exposure and HLA in healthy donors. Per germline, CDR1 SGHNT and CDR2 YENEEA. CDR3 size: 15 residues. With V trimmed by 5 bases and J by 0 bases, 3 bases remained unmatched. PCR amplification relied on 60 Vbeta primers (plus 13 Jbeta primers). Profiled with immunoSEQ multiplex PCR; TCRdb holds only in-frame clones, not every one. The sample table sets out 50,000 to 70,000 clones. The TCR was taken from a woman between 18 and 29 years old in good health and CMV-seronegative. This chain uses TRBV11-3 with TRBJ1-1, with 10 positions matching TRBD1. The sequencing sample was made of PBMCs. CDR3 region: CASSPTGGMNTEAFF. CDR3 sequence (DNA): TGTGCCAGCAGCCCGACAGGGGGCATGAACACTGAAGCTTTCTTT.